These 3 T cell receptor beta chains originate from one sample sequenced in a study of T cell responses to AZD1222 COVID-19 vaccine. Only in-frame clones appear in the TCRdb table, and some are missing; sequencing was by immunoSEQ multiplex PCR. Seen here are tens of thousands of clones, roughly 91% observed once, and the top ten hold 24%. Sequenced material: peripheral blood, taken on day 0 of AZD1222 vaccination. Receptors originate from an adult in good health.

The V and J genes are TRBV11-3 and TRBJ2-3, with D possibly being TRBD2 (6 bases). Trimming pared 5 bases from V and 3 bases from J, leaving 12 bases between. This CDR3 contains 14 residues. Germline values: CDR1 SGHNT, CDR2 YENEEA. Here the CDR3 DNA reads TGTGCCAGCAGCCTCCGGGACTCAACAGATACGCAGTATTTT. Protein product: CASSLRDSTDTQYF.

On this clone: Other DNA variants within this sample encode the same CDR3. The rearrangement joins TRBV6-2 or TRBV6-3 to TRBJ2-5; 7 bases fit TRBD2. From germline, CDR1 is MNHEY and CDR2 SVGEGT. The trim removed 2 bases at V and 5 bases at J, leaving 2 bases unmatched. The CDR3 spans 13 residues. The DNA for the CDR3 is TGTGCCAGCAGTTACGGGGGGGGTGAGACCCAGTACTTC. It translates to CASSYGGGETQYF.

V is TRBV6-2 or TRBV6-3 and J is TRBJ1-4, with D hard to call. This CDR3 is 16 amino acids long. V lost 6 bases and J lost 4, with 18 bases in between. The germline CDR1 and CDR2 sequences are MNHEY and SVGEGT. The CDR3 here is CASSRRGESYNEKLFF. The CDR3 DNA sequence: TGTGCCAGCAGCCGACGCGGAGAATCCTATAATGAAAAACTGTTTTTT.